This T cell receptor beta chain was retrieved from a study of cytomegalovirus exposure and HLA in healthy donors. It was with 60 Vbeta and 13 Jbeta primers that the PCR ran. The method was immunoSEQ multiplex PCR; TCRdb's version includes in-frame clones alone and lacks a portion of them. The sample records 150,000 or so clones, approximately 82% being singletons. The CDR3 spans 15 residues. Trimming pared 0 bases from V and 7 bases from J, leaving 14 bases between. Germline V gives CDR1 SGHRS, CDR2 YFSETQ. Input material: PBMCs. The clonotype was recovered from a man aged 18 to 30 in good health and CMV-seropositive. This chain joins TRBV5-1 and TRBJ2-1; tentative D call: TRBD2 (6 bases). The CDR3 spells CASSLAFGSFNEQFF. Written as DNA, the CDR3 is TGCGCCAGCAGCTTGGCCTTCGGGAGTTTTAATGAGCAGTTCTTC. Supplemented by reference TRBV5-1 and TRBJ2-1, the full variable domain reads KAGVTQTPRYLIKTRGQQVTLSCSPISGHRSVSWYQQTPGQGLQFLFEYFSETQRNKGNFPGRFSGRQFSNSRSEMNVSTLELGDSALYLCASSLAFGSFNEQFFGPGTRLTVL.